This TCR beta chain is drawn from a study of blood T cells in healthy people across ages. V gave up 0 bases and J gave up 4 bases; unmatched junction bases: 3. CDR1 and CDR2 (germline): SGHRS, YFSETQ. The CDR3 spans 14 residues. Study-wide results and limits: With donor CMV status unknown, expanded clonotype changes were possibly confounded. Those diversity estimates obtained from one million T cells were thought to be underestimates.

Points on this clonotype: Antigen specificity is unknown.

Through a sample-barcoded 5' primer and a J-beta primer mix, a second PCR was run for 7 to 11 cycles. TCRdb independently ran MiXCR on the 5' RACE reads; one entry per CDR3 protein. In the table there are about 780,000 distinct CDR3 sequences, 55% to 65% of which are singletons. Staff drew around 10 milliliters of peripheral blood from each donor. The sample consisted of blood. The sequence derives from a man aged 25 to 40 in good health. The chain carries TRBV5-1 and TRBJ2-7, with 8 bases fitting TRBD1. CDR3 sequence (DNA): TGCGCCAGCAGCTTGGGGGGACAGGAATACGAGCAGTACTTC. Its translation is CASSLGGQEYEQYF.